The 31 T cell receptor beta chains presented below share a single source sample, sequenced in a study of blood T cells in healthy people across ages. With a J-beta primer mix and a sample-barcoded 5' primer, a second PCR ran 7 to 11 cycles. One entry per CDR3 protein results from TCRdb running MiXCR on the 5' RACE reads. The sample carries some 1.4 million distinct CDR3 sequences, approximately 40% recorded once. Sequenced: blood. Receptors originate from a woman between 18 and 29 years old in good health.

As for this clonotype: This may come from a read error, since a much larger clone is one base off. The chain employs TRBV7-9 and TRBJ2-5; D perhaps matches TRBD1 (7 bases). CDR3 size: 15 residues. V gave up 3 bases and J gave up 11 bases, with 22 bases separating them. Looked up from germline, CDR1 is SEHNR and CDR2 is FQNEAQ (reference sequence). The CDR3 protein is CASSLTGQGGNEQYF. DNA of the CDR3: TGTGCCAGCAGCTTGACCGGGCAGGGGGGCAATGAGCAGTACTTC.

This clonotype was detected a few times. This rearrangement joins TRBV6-2 or TRBV6-3 to TRBJ2-3; 11 positions match TRBD2. The ends lost 0 bases at V and 4 bases at J; junction bases unmatched: 6. Germline CDR1 is MNHEY and CDR2 is SVGEGT. The CDR3 length is 17 residues. CDR3 nucleotides: TGTGCCAGCAGTTACTCGACTAGCGGGATAATCGCAGATACGCAGTATTTT. Translation: CASSYSTSGIIADTQYF.

The chain has TRBV25-1 and TRBJ2-5; 7 bases agree with TRBD2. The CDR3 runs 13 residues. V gave up 6 bases and J gave up 11 bases; unmatched junction bases: 12. The V gene's germline CDR1 is MGHDK and CDR2 SYGVNS. This CDR3 is CASRGRVWNEQYF. CDR3 in DNA: TGTGCCAGCAGAGGGAGGGTTTGGAATGAGCAGTACTTC.

In the case of this clonotype: A much larger clone is a single base away; this may be a read error. The chain uses TRBV4-1 and TRBJ2-1, with a tentative D call TRBD2 (6 bases). From germline, CDR1 is MGHRA and CDR2 YSYEKL. This CDR3 spans 13 amino acids. With 1 base removed from V and 8 bases from J, the gap between germline ends came to 9 bases. As DNA, the CDR3 is TGCGCCAGCAGCCAAGTATGGGGGGATGAGCAGTTCTTC. Protein: CASSQVWGDEQFF.

The rearrangement uses TRBV2 and TRBJ1-2; D is possibly TRBD1 (5 bases). V was trimmed by 3 bases and J by 5 bases, leaving 13 bases between them. The CDR3 has 14 amino acids. Germline V lookup: CDR1 SNHLY, CDR2 FYNNEI. The CDR3 sequence is CASSERTGPYGYTF. CDR3 DNA: TGTGCCAGCAGTGAGAGGACGGGACCTTATGGCTACACCTTC.

This clonotype was counted only a few times. The V gene is TRBV5-1, the J gene TRBJ2-7; 9 nucleotides agree with TRBD2. J gave up 3 bases and V 2 bases, and 9 bases lay outside the gene matches. This CDR3 is 16 amino acids long. Germline V gives CDR1 SGHRS, CDR2 YFSETQ. The CDR3 sequence is CASSFGGTSFHYEQYF. As DNA, the CDR3 is TGCGCCAGCAGCTTTGGGGGGACTAGCTTTCACTACGAGCAGTACTTC. The full variable domain, in which reference TRBV5-1 and TRBJ2-7 provide the parts outside the CDR3, is KAGVTQTPRYLIKTRGQQVTLSCSPISGHRSVSWYQQTPGQGLQFLFEYFSETQRNKGNFPGRFSGRQFSNSRSEMNVSTLELGDSALYLCASSFGGTSFHYEQYFGPGTRLTVT.

This clonotype showed up just a few times. The chain employs TRBV20-1 and TRBJ2-2; tentatively, D is TRBD1 or TRBD2 (5 bases each). Trimming stripped 0 bases from V and 6 bases from J, with 8 bases between. The CDR3 sequence is 13 residues long. Germline V gene lookup returns CDR1 DFQATT and CDR2 SNEGSKA (reference sequence). DNA of the CDR3: TGCAGTGCTAGAGATCCGGGACCCGGGGAGCTGTTTTTT. Its translation: CSARDPGPGELFF.

The rearrangement links TRBV28 to TRBJ2-7, with 8 bases fitting TRBD1. J gave up 0 bases and V 7 bases, and 11 bases lay outside the gene matches. The germline V gene encodes CDR1 MDHEN and CDR2 SYDVKM. The CDR3 spans 16 residues. The chain's CDR3 is CASTPIGTGSSYEQYF. In DNA, the CDR3 is TGTGCCAGCACTCCCATAGGGACAGGAAGCTCCTACGAGCAGTACTTC.

This rearrangement joins TRBV27 to TRBJ2-4; a possible D gene is TRBD2 (6 bases). Germline V gives CDR1 MNHEY, CDR2 SMNVEV (reference sequence). The CDR3 has 14 residues. Trimming shortened V by 6 bases and J by 13 bases, and 22 bases separated the two germline ends. The CDR3 loop is CASSPGGVSYGQYF. For the CDR3, the DNA is TGTGCCAGCAGCCCCGGAGGGGTCTCCTACGGGCAGTACTTC.

The genes are TRBV4-1 and TRBJ1-1, with D uncertain. The germline gives CDR1 MGHRA, CDR2 YSYEKL. The V end lost 4 bases, the J end lost 1 base, and 13 bases lay between the germline ends. The CDR3 runs 15 residues. The CDR3: CASSPDAETNTEAFF. For the CDR3, the DNA is TGCGCCAGCAGCCCTGACGCGGAGACGAACACTGAAGCTTTCTTT.

This clonotype has only a few counts. This sequence joins TRBV13 and TRBJ1-1, with a possible D match to TRBD1 (5 bases). Germline V gene data show CDR1 as PRHDT and CDR2 as FYEKMQ (reference sequence). Trimming cost V 5 bases and J 2 bases, with 12 bases left between them. CDR3 length equals 14 residues. CDR3 DNA sequence: TGTGCCAGCAGCGGCCGGGGCCCTAACACTGAAGCTTTCTTT. As protein: CASSGRGPNTEAFF.

The rearrangement uses TRBV6-6 and TRBJ2-5; D may match TRBD1 or TRBD2 (5 bases each). Germline CDR1 is MNHNY and CDR2 is SVGAGI (reference sequence). The CDR3 has 13 amino acids. V was clipped by 6 bases and J by 5 bases, with 13 bases between them. CDR3 protein: CASRDTSMETQYF. Here the CDR3 DNA reads TGTGCCAGCAGGGACACTAGTATGGAGACCCAGTACTTC.

This clonotype was detected a few times. The chain joins TRBV14 to TRBJ2-1; 8 bases are shared with TRBD2. Germline V gives CDR1 SGHDN, CDR2 FVKESK. The V segment lost 2 bases and the J segment 10 bases; nucleotides outside the gene matches: 13. This CDR3 spans 16 amino acids. The CDR3: CASSQKTGLVFGEQFF. DNA of the CDR3: TGTGCCAGCAGCCAAAAAACGGGACTAGTATTTGGCGAGCAGTTCTTC.

This clonotype was detected only a few times. The chain carries TRBV29-1 and TRBJ2-7; TRBD1 agrees at 7 bases. The CDR3 is 12 residues long. V shed 2 bases and J 3 bases; nucleotides not matched to a gene: 1. Germline V gives CDR1 SQVTM, CDR2 ANQGSEA. The CDR3 DNA follows: TGCAGCGTTGAATGGGACAGCTACGAGCAGTACTTC. This translates into CSVEWDSYEQYF.

This clonotype was counted a few times. The chain is built from TRBV20-1 and TRBJ2-3; 9 positions match TRBD1. Germline V lookup: CDR1 DFQATT, CDR2 SNEGSKA (reference sequence). With V trimmed by 4 bases and J by 3 bases, 5 bases remained unmatched. The CDR3 has 14 amino acids. The CDR3 spells CSAKTGGLTDTQYF. The CDR3 bases are TGCAGTGCTAAGACAGGGGGGTTGACAGATACGCAGTATTTT.

The chain employs TRBV9 and TRBJ2-3; 14 nucleotides align to TRBD2. The CDR3 has 18 residues. In germline, CDR1 is SGDLS, CDR2 YYNGEE. J lost 6 bases, V lost 4 bases, and 13 bases had no gene match. The CDR3 loop is CASSYRLTSGRARDTQYF. CDR3 DNA sequence: TGTGCCAGCAGCTACCGACTGACTAGCGGGAGGGCCCGGGATACGCAGTATTTT.

The genes are TRBV12-5 and TRBJ2-5; D ambiguous. CDR3 length: 16 residues. The germline V gene encodes CDR1 LGHNT and CDR2 FRNRAP. V was trimmed by 0 bases and J by 2 bases, leaving 13 bases between them. CDR3 in amino acids: CASGLVLRPYQETQYF. CDR3 DNA sequence: TGTGCTAGTGGTTTGGTACTTCGTCCCTATCAAGAGACCCAGTACTTC.

The V gene is TRBV7-3, the J gene TRBJ2-1; 7 positions match TRBD1. The DNA matches TRBJ2-7 better at its end, which makes the J call doubtful. This CDR3 is built from 14 residues. The germline V gene has CDR1 SGHTA and CDR2 FQGTGA. CDR3 sequence: CASSPNAGGGEQYF. In nucleotides, the CDR3 is TGTGCCAGCAGCCCCAATGCAGGGGGTGGAGAGCAGTACTTC.

Points on this clonotype: The CDR3 end shows no conserved phenylalanine or tryptophan, and so a read error is likely. The chain recombines TRBV20-1 with TRBJ2-3, with D maybe TRBD1 (5 bases). This CDR3 has 15 residues. Germline V CDR1 and CDR2: DFQATT, SNEGSKA (reference sequence). V lost 1 base, J lost 5 bases, and 16 bases lay in between. CDR3 coding DNA: TGCAGTGCTAGAGTTTTTTCGTGGGGCGTAGATACGCAGTATTTG. Translation: CSARVFSWGVDTQYL.

In this sample, this clonotype turned up a few times. This chain uses TRBV6-5 with TRBJ1-4, with D maybe TRBD1 (5 bases). Trimming took off 2 bases at V and 13 bases at J, with 14 bases between the two ends. The CDR3 has 13 amino acids. The germline V gene has CDR1 MNHEY and CDR2 SVGAGI. CDR3 region: CASSYGRGTLLFF. CDR3 nucleotides: TGTGCCAGCAGTTACGGGAGGGGTACACTACTGTTTTTT.

The count of this clonotype is one. This chain connects TRBV3-1 to TRBJ2-5; a weak D match, TRBD2 (5 bases). The CDR3 is 15 amino acids. CDR1 is LGHDT, CDR2 YNNKEL, per germline (reference sequence). V gave up 0 bases and J gave up 11 bases, with 19 bases separating them. CDR3 in amino acids: CASSQEELGSYEQYF. In nucleotides, the CDR3 is TGTGCCAGCAGCCAAGAGGAACTAGGGTCCTACGAACAGTACTTC.

The J gene is TRBJ2-1, the V gene TRBV14; 13 nucleotides align to TRBD2. The V and J ends lost 5 bases and 2 bases, in that order; junction bases with no gene match: 3. The CDR3 consists of 16 residues. Per germline, CDR1 SGHDN and CDR2 FVKESK. CDR3 residues: CASSKGLAGPYNEQFF. CDR3 coding DNA: TGTGCCAGCAGCAAGGGACTAGCGGGGCCCTACAATGAGCAGTTCTTC.

The chain links TRBV6-1 to TRBJ1-1; D call uncertain. The germline V gene has CDR1 MNHNS and CDR2 SASEGT. Trimming cost V 6 bases and J 3 bases, with 14 bases left between them. The CDR3 has 14 residues. The CDR3 is CASRTYDGDTEAFF. In DNA, the CDR3 is TGTGCCAGCAGAACCTACGATGGGGACACTGAAGCTTTCTTT.

The chain joins TRBV18 to TRBJ1-2; 7 nucleotides match TRBD1. CDR1 KGHSH and CDR2 LQKENI come from the germline V gene. The trim removed 2 bases at V and 6 bases at J, leaving 9 bases unmatched. The CDR3 consists of 15 residues. CDR3 in amino acids: CASSPGQVPKNGYTF. The CDR3 DNA sequence: TGTGCCAGCTCACCAGGACAGGTCCCAAAGAATGGCTACACCTTC. The entire variable domain, with the rest obtained from reference TRBV18 and TRBJ1-2, is as follows: NAGVMQNPRHLVRRRGQEARLRCSPMKGHSHVYWYRQLPEEGLKFMVYLQKENIIDESGMPKERFSAEFPKEGPSILRIQQVVRGDSAAYFCASSPGQVPKNGYTFGSGTRLTVV.

The V gene is TRBV12-3 or TRBV12-4, the J gene TRBJ2-7; TRBD1 matches 9 bases. The CDR3 loop spans 14 amino acids. The V segment lost 6 bases and the J segment 6 bases; nucleotides outside the gene matches: 9. The CDR3 region is CASRRTGAGAEQYF. The CDR3 coding sequence is TGTGCCAGCAGAAGGACAGGGGCCGGCGCCGAGCAGTACTTC.

Here the CDR3 reads CSPQREVNEQFF. The CDR3 DNA follows: TGCAGCCCACAGCGGGAGGTCAATGAGCAGTTCTTC. The V gene is TRBV20-1, the J gene TRBJ2-1, with 9 positions matching TRBD2. The CDR3 has 12 amino acids. Looked up from germline, CDR1 is DFQATT and CDR2 is SNEGSKA (reference sequence).

This chain joins TRBV27 and TRBJ2-4, with 12 bases fitting TRBD1. The end of the DNA aligns better with TRBJ2-7, so the J call may be wrong. From germline, CDR1 is MNHEY and CDR2 SMNVEV (reference sequence). The CDR3 covers 14 residues. CDR3 in amino acids: CASSRDRGRIEQYF. CDR3 sequence (DNA): TGTGCCAGCAGTCGGGACAGGGGGCGAATCGAGCAGTACTTC.

This clonotype was seen repeatedly, ten times or more. The rearrangement joins TRBV29-1 to TRBJ2-3, with 11 bases lining up with TRBD1. V gave up 8 bases and J gave up 4 bases; unmatched junction bases: 5. Germline lookup yields CDR1 SQVTM and CDR2 ANQGSEA. This CDR3 spans 13 amino acids. This CDR3 is CSIRTGGADTQYF. The CDR3 region has the DNA TGCAGCATCCGGACAGGGGGCGCAGATACGCAGTATTTT.

The chain links TRBV27 to TRBJ2-1, with D possibly TRBD1 on 5 matching bases. CDR3 size: 15 residues. V lost 4 bases and J 8 bases, leaving 18 bases between the germline ends. The germline V gene encodes CDR1 MNHEY and CDR2 SMNVEV (reference sequence). CDR3 sequence (DNA): TGTGCCAGCAGTTCACTCTCTTCAGGGCGGTATGAGCAGTTCTTC. This sequence encodes CASSSLSSGRYEQFF.

The rearrangement joins TRBV4-1 to TRBJ2-7, with TRBD1 identical over 8 bases. Germline CDR1 and CDR2: MGHRA and YSYEKL. Trimming removed 1 base from V and 7 bases from J; junction bases left unmatched: 12. This CDR3 contains 16 residues. CDR3 protein: CASSQVQGADYNEQYF. In DNA, the CDR3 is TGCGCCAGCAGCCAAGTGCAGGGGGCGGATTACAATGAGCAGTACTTC.

As concerns this clonotype: The junction differs from germline at one of its ends, possibly a read error. J is TRBJ2-7 and V is TRBV11-1; D not resolved. Germline CDR1 SGHAT, CDR2 FQDESV (reference sequence). The CDR3 loop spans 14 amino acids. DNA of the CDR3: TGTGCCAGCAGCTTACCGGGCCAGTCCTACGGGCAGTACTTC. This translates into CASSLPGQSYGQYF.